These 30 T cell receptor beta chains share one sample of origin, sequenced in a study of cytomegalovirus exposure and HLA in healthy donors. The study ran its PCR with 60 Vbeta and 13 Jbeta primers. TCRdb's copy holds only in-frame clones and misses some; the assay was immunoSEQ multiplex PCR. The sample has over 150,000 clones, about 80% seen once. The sample comprised PBMCs. These receptors all stem from a man aged 25-45 years in good health and CMV-seropositive.

The chain has TRBV6-5 and TRBJ2-7; 8 bases align to TRBD2. Germline values: CDR1 MNHEY, CDR2 SVGAGI. Losses at the gene ends were 5 bases for V and 4 bases for J; bases not matched to a gene: 10. The CDR3 spans 15 residues. The CDR3 DNA reads TGTGCCAGCAGTGGACCGGGACTAGGGATTTACGAGCAGTACTTC. Its translation: CASSGPGLGIYEQYF.

The chain joins TRBV4-1 to TRBJ2-7, with 13 bases lining up with TRBD2. V trimming: 4 bases; J trimming: 4 bases; junction bases outside the gene matches: 4. In germline, CDR1 is MGHRA, CDR2 YSYEKL. CDR3 length equals 15 residues. Here the CDR3 reads CASSPWTSGSYEQYF. DNA of the CDR3: TGCGCCAGCAGCCCATGGACTAGCGGGAGTTACGAGCAGTACTTC.

This clone was counted a few times. This rearrangement joins TRBV28 to TRBJ2-7, with 9 bases matching TRBD2. V trimming: 4 bases; J trimming: 3 bases; junction bases outside the gene matches: 10. Germline CDR1 MDHEN, CDR2 SYDVKM. CDR3 length equals 16 residues. CDR3 amino acids: CASSSPGLASGYEQYF. The CDR3 bases are TGTGCCAGCAGTTCCCCGGGACTAGCTTCCGGCTACGAGCAGTACTTC.

This clone was detected only a few times. V gene TRBV29-1 combines with J gene TRBJ1-1; D possibly corresponds to TRBD1 (5 bases). Between the trimmed V and J ends, which lost 4 bases and 7 bases, there was a span of 13 bases. The CDR3 extends over 12 amino acids. CDR1 is SQVTM and CDR2 is ANQGSEA in the germline V gene. CDR3 region: CSVVVGHGEAFF. DNA for the CDR3: TGCAGCGTTGTCGTGGGGCACGGTGAAGCTTTCTTT.

The CDR3 DNA sequence: TGTGCCAGCAGTCTATTCGGGAAAAGTAGGGAGACCCAGTACTTC. The encoded protein is CASSLFGKSRETQYF. The chain has TRBV25-1 and TRBJ2-5, with D possibly matching TRBD2 (5 bases). This CDR3 spans 15 amino acids. The ends were cut back, 5 bases at V and 5 bases at J, with 18 bases in the middle. Looked up from germline, CDR1 is MGHDK and CDR2 is SYGVNS.

This clone appeared a single time. The V gene is TRBV25-1, the J gene TRBJ2-7; tentatively, D is TRBD1 (5 bases). The V end was cut by 6 bases, the J end by 3 bases, with 6 bases between. The CDR3 is 11 residues long. Per germline, CDR1 MGHDK and CDR2 SYGVNS. CDR3 sequence reads: CASSQGYEQYF. The CDR3 DNA is TGTGCCAGCAGCCAGGGCTACGAGCAGTACTTC.

The chain carries TRBV6-1 and TRBJ1-2; D possibly corresponds to TRBD1 (5 bases). V gave up 5 bases and J gave up 7 bases, with 14 bases separating them. The germline V gene encodes CDR1 MNHNS and CDR2 SASEGT. The CDR3 loop spans 13 amino acids. For the CDR3, the DNA is TGTGCCAGCAGTCCGGGGGACGTCGGTGGCTACACCTTC. As protein: CASSPGDVGGYTF.

The genes are TRBV7-9 and TRBJ2-5; a weak D match, TRBD2 (6 bases). V was shortened by 1 base and J by 4 bases, with 16 bases between the two germline ends. The V gene's germline CDR1 is SEHNR and CDR2 FQNEAQ (reference sequence). The CDR3 runs to 16 residues. The CDR3: CASSLDGTRDGETQYF. In DNA form, the CDR3 reads TGTGCCAGCAGCTTAGATGGGACTCGGGACGGAGAGACCCAGTACTTC.

The sample holds one count of this clone. The rearrangement joins TRBV5-6 to TRBJ2-5, with a weak D call TRBD1 (6 bases). Germline V gene lookup returns CDR1 SGHDT and CDR2 YYEEEE. V shed 4 bases and J shed 4 bases, with 17 bases lying between them. This CDR3 region has 15 residues. CDR3 residues: CASSPRDIWGETQYF. The DNA for the CDR3 is TGTGCCAGCAGCCCACGGGACATCTGGGGAGAGACCCAGTACTTC.

The J gene is TRBJ2-3, the V gene TRBV18; 9 bases line up with TRBD1. V was clipped by 2 bases and J by 2 bases; unmatched bases: 5. There are 16 residues in the CDR3. Germline V gives CDR1 KGHSH, CDR2 LQKENI. Here the CDR3 DNA reads TGTGCCAGCTCACCATCGGACAGGGGCACCACAGATACGCAGTATTTT. Translating it yields CASSPSDRGTTDTQYF.

The chain joins TRBV6-1 to TRBJ1-1; 10 bases align to TRBD1. The CDR3 sequence is 13 residues long. Germline CDR1 and CDR2: MNHNS and SASEGT. V dropped 8 bases and J dropped 4; count of bases not matched to a gene: 4. The CDR3 spells CASFWDRGTEAFF. The CDR3 nucleotides read TGTGCCAGCTTCTGGGACAGGGGCACTGAAGCTTTCTTT.

This chain links TRBV13 with TRBJ1-6; possible D gene TRBD1, 6 bases. CDR3 size: 12 residues. Trimming removed 5 bases at V and 15 bases at J, with 14 bases between. CDR1 is PRHDT, CDR2 FYEKMQ, per germline (reference sequence). The CDR3 sequence is CASSLTQGSLHF. The CDR3 bases are TGTGCCAGCAGCCTAACACAGGGTAGCCTCCACTTT.

Only a few counts were recorded for this clone. This chain uses TRBV9 with TRBJ2-5; the match to TRBD1 covers 7 bases. This CDR3 has 13 amino acids. Germline V lookup: CDR1 SGDLS, CDR2 YYNGEE. Trimming removed 2 bases from V and 5 bases from J; junction bases left unmatched: 3. Here the CDR3 DNA reads TGTGCCAGCAGCGTGGACAGGCAGGAGACCCAGTACTTC. Translation gives CASSVDRQETQYF.

The chain joins TRBV5-4 to TRBJ2-7; TRBD2 agrees at 7 bases. This CDR3 is 14 amino acids long. CDR1 is SGHNT, CDR2 YYREEE, per germline (reference sequence). The trim removed 1 base at V and 5 bases at J, leaving 6 bases unmatched. In DNA form, the CDR3 reads TGTGCCAGCAGCTTGCGGGGGGTTCGGAACGAGCAGTACTTC. Amino acids: CASSLRGVRNEQYF.

The CDR3 DNA reads as TGCGCCAGCAGCTTGGTGAAGGTAGCGGGAGGGATAGGCGAGCAGTACTTC. It specifies CASSLVKVAGGIGEQYF. The chain uses TRBV5-1 and TRBJ2-7; the match to TRBD2 covers 11 bases. CDR1 is SGHRS and CDR2 is YFSETQ in the germline V gene. The CDR3 runs 17 residues. V lost 0 bases and J lost 6; bases outside the gene matches: 11.

The chain recombines TRBV28 with TRBJ1-1; 8 nucleotides align to TRBD1. Germline CDR1 and CDR2: MDHEN and SYDVKM. The CDR3 spans 13 residues. The V gene end was trimmed by 6 bases and the J gene end by 14 bases; junction bases not matched to a gene: 14. CDR3 in DNA: TGTGCCAGCAGAGCGACAGGGGACTCTTGGGGATTCTTT. Amino acids: CASRATGDSWGFF. Using reference TRBV28 and TRBJ1-1 for the parts outside the CDR3, the full variable domain is DVKVTQSSRYLVKRTGEKVFLECVQDMDHENMFWYRQDPGLGLRLIYFSYDVKMKEKGDIPEGYSVSREKKERFSLILESASTNQTSMYLCASRATGDSWGFFGQGTRLTVV.

Only one count was recorded for this clone. The chain recombines TRBV10-1 with TRBJ2-1, with 7 positions matching TRBD1. V was pared by 4 bases and J by 0 bases, with 6 bases of the junction left unmatched. This CDR3 is 16 amino acids long. Germline V gene lookup returns CDR1 WNHNN and CDR2 SYGVQD (reference sequence). This CDR3 reads CASSVNRDSSYNEQFF. DNA of the CDR3: TGCGCCAGCAGTGTAAACCGGGACAGCTCCTACAATGAGCAGTTCTTC.

This sequence joins TRBV9 and TRBJ2-1, with D possibly TRBD2 on 6 matching bases. The germline V gene encodes CDR1 SGDLS and CDR2 YYNGEE. Trimming shortened V by 0 bases and J by 4 bases, and 11 bases separated the two germline ends. This CDR3 contains 15 residues. The CDR3 region is CASSVAGVGYNEQFF. CDR3 nucleotide sequence: TGTGCCAGCAGCGTAGCGGGAGTTGGTTACAATGAGCAGTTCTTC.

The chain combines TRBV5-6 with TRBJ2-1, with 10 bases identical to TRBD1. The CDR3 has 14 residues. V was pared by 3 bases and J by 8 bases, with 5 bases of the junction left unmatched. The germline V gene encodes CDR1 SGHDT and CDR2 YYEEEE. CDR3 coding DNA: TGTGCCAGCAGCTATAGACAGGGGGCGTATGAGCAGTTCTTC. Translation gives CASSYRQGAYEQFF.

This CDR3 is CASNWEGGYEQYF. In DNA form, the CDR3 reads TGTGCCAGCAACTGGGAGGGGGGCTACGAGCAGTACTTC. This chain links TRBV11-2 with TRBJ2-7; the D gene is possibly TRBD2 (7 bases). There are 13 residues in the CDR3. CDR1 is SGHAT, CDR2 FQNNGV, per germline. Trimming pared 7 bases from V and 3 bases from J, leaving 13 bases between.

This chain joins TRBV5-6 and TRBJ1-4, with no clear D. The germline V and J ends were trimmed by 2 bases and 2 bases, with 13 bases remaining between them. The CDR3 runs to 16 residues. Per the germline V gene, CDR1 is SGHDT and CDR2 is YYEEEE. CDR3 amino acids: CASSFVTTGTNEKLFF. The CDR3, as DNA: TGTGCCAGCAGCTTTGTGACGACTGGGACTAATGAAAAACTGTTTTTT.

The genes are TRBV28 and TRBJ2-4, with a tentative D call TRBD2 (5 bases). Trimming cost V 4 bases and J 0 bases, with 16 bases left between them. This CDR3 is 17 amino acids long. In germline, CDR1 is MDHEN, CDR2 SYDVKM. CDR3 nucleotide sequence: TGTGCCAGCAGTTCCCGTGGCGGGCGGATAGCCAAAAACATTCAGTACTTC. Protein: CASSSRGGRIAKNIQYF.

The chain employs TRBV28 and TRBJ2-1; tentatively, D is TRBD2 (6 bases). Germline CDR1 reads MDHEN; CDR2 reads SYDVKM. Trimming stripped 7 bases from V and 2 bases from J, with 12 bases between. This CDR3 is built from 14 residues. CDR3 DNA: TGTGCCAGCACCTTTTCGGGGGCCTACAATGAGCAGTTCTTC. Translated: CASTFSGAYNEQFF.

The chain is built from TRBV10-3 and TRBJ2-3; no clear D. Trimming pared 6 bases from V and 0 bases from J, leaving 13 bases between. The CDR3 length is 15 residues. The germline gives CDR1 ENHRY, CDR2 SYGVKD. The CDR3 spells CAISSVGVSTDTQYF. The CDR3, as DNA: TGTGCCATCAGCTCGGTTGGTGTTAGCACAGATACGCAGTATTTT.

This clone has only a few counts. This chain links TRBV15 with TRBJ2-3, with 7 bases fitting TRBD1. The CDR3 totals 15 residues. V was pared by 1 base and J by 5 bases, with 6 bases of the junction left unmatched. Germline loops: CDR1 LNHNV, CDR2 YYDKDF (reference sequence). The CDR3 reads CATSRARQGEDTQYF. CDR3 bases: TGTGCCACCAGCAGAGCGAGACAGGGTGAAGATACGCAGTATTTT.

The chain joins TRBV4-2 to TRBJ2-3, with 13 positions matching TRBD2. The CDR3 has 20 residues. Germline-derived CDR1 and CDR2 are LGHNA and YNFKEQ. Trimming at V came to 0 bases and at J to 2 bases, leaving 11 bases not matched to a gene. CDR3 loop: CASSQEAGTSGRENTDTQYF. CDR3 sequence (DNA): TGTGCCAGCAGCCAAGAAGCCGGAACTAGCGGGAGGGAAAACACAGATACGCAGTATTTT.

The V and J genes are TRBV19 and TRBJ1-2, with TRBD1 as a possible D gene (5 bases). CDR1 LNHDA and CDR2 SQIVND come from the germline V gene (reference sequence). The V gene lost 7 bases and the J gene lost 8 bases, with 11 bases spanning the gap. This CDR3 comprises 11 residues. CDR3 in DNA: TGTGCCAGTAACCAGGCAGGGGGCTACACCTTC. This sequence encodes CASNQAGGYTF.

The rearrangement uses TRBV5-1 and TRBJ2-1, with 8 bases matching TRBD1. V gave up 7 bases and J gave up 3 bases; unmatched junction bases: 6. The CDR3 has 14 amino acids. The germline CDR1 and CDR2 sequences are SGHRS and YFSETQ. The chain's CDR3 is CASRQGIFYNEQFF. In nucleotides, the CDR3 is TGCGCCAGCCGACAGGGGATATTCTACAATGAGCAGTTCTTC.

For the CDR3, the DNA is TGTGCCAGCAGCTTGGGTCTCAACTCCTACGAGCAGTACTTC. Its protein product is CASSLGLNSYEQYF. J is TRBJ2-5 and V is TRBV5-5; D ambiguous. The end of the DNA aligns better with TRBJ2-7, so the J call may be wrong. The length of the CDR3 is 14 residues. Germline-derived CDR1 and CDR2 are SGHKS and YYEKEE (reference sequence).

The J gene is TRBJ2-5, the V gene TRBV11-3; 8 nucleotides align to TRBD1. The germline CDR1 and CDR2 sequences are SGHNT and YENEEA. Trimming at V came to 1 base and at J to 3 bases, leaving 4 bases not matched to a gene. CDR3 length equals 15 residues. CDR3: CASSLGGQGEETQYF. CDR3 DNA: TGTGCCAGCAGCTTAGGCGGACAGGGAGAAGAGACCCAGTACTTC.